This T cell receptor (beta chain) is drawn from a study of control samples from healthy donors and cancer patients. Repertoires were generated with immunoSEQ multiplex PCR, while TCRdb's copy carries only in-frame clones and drops some. Here the sample spans some 120,000 clones, roughly 86% being singletons. The receptor comes from a man between 60 and 75 years old in good health. Sequenced: blood.

The CDR3 DNA reads TGTGCCAGCAGTTTACAAGGGGAAGGATTGAACATTCAGTACTTC. The encoded protein is CASSLQGEGLNIQYF. The chain combines TRBV28 with TRBJ2-4; TRBD1 might be the D (5 bases). Germline assignment: CDR1 MDHEN and CDR2 SYDVKM. The ends were cut back, 2 bases at V and 7 bases at J, with 15 bases in the middle. This CDR3 is 15 amino acids long.